These 17 T cell receptor beta chains came from one sample sequenced in a study of technical replicates of blood from a handful of donors. Sequenced by immunoSEQ multiplex PCR; TCRdb stores in-frame clones only, minus some. The sample consists of under 90,000 clones, around 94% of them appearing once. The source material was T cells isolated from PBMCs. All receptors derive from a human donor in good health.

J is TRBJ2-1 and V is TRBV4-1; 15 bases align to TRBD2. The CDR3 runs 15 residues. V lost 3 bases to trimming and J lost 7 bases; unmatched junction nucleotides: 1. In germline, CDR1 is MGHRA, CDR2 YSYEKL. The DNA for the CDR3 is TGCGCCAGCAGCCACGGACTAGCGGGGGGGAATGAGCAGTTCTTC. It is translated as CASSHGLAGGNEQFF.

The rearrangement links TRBV19 to TRBJ2-5; D unresolved. This CDR3 spans 12 amino acids. CDR1 and CDR2 (germline): LNHDA, SQIVND (reference sequence). Deletions cut 5 bases from V and 2 bases from J, with 6 bases between. CDR3 loop: CASSPGQETQYF. As DNA, the CDR3 is TGTGCCAGTAGTCCCGGTCAAGAGACCCAGTACTTC.

This chain links TRBV12-5 with TRBJ1-5; D gene unclear. V gave up 3 bases and J gave up 2 bases, with 5 bases separating them. Germline V gene data show CDR1 as LGHNT and CDR2 as FRNRAP. This CDR3 has 13 residues. CDR3 nucleotides: TGTGCTAGTGGTTTACATGGCAATCAGCCCCAGCATTTT. Residues: CASGLHGNQPQHF.

The gene calls are TRBV7-2 and TRBJ2-3; 10 nucleotides match TRBD2. CDR1 and CDR2 from the germline V gene are SGHTA and FQGNSA. V trimming: 4 bases; J trimming: 0 bases; junction bases outside the gene matches: 7. This CDR3 is 17 amino acids long. The CDR3 bases are TGTGCCAGCAGCTCACTAGCGGGGAGAACTAGCACAGATACGCAGTATTTT. As protein: CASSSLAGRTSTDTQYF.

The count of this clone is one. The CDR3, as DNA: TGTGCCAGCACTAGGCCGATTAACACTGAAGCTTTCTTT. Translating it yields CASTRPINTEAFF. This chain uses TRBV28 with TRBJ1-1; D gene uncertain. Trimming pared 7 bases from V and 2 bases from J, leaving 11 bases between. The CDR3 consists of 13 residues. Germline CDR1 is MDHEN and CDR2 is SYDVKM.

The chain uses TRBV5-1 and TRBJ2-5, with TRBD1 matching over 8 bases. Germline V gives CDR1 SGHRS, CDR2 YFSETQ. The CDR3 is 14 residues long. With V trimmed by 1 base and J by 5 bases, 4 bases remained unmatched. CDR3 amino acids: CASSLRGDRETQYF. CDR3 nucleotides: TGCGCCAGCAGCTTGAGGGGGGACAGGGAGACCCAGTACTTC.

The chain uses TRBV27 and TRBJ1-2, with 7 bases aligning to TRBD1. With 2 bases clipped from V and 12 bases from J, the junction kept 3 bases outside the gene matches. Germline CDR1 is MNHEY and CDR2 is SMNVEV (reference sequence). The CDR3 extends over 11 amino acids. The CDR3, as DNA: TGTGCCAGCAGTTTAACAGGGGTTAACACCTTC. It codes for CASSLTGVNTF.

The chain links TRBV13 to TRBJ2-3, with TRBD2 matching over 12 bases. The V and J ends lost 4 bases and 6 bases, in that order; junction bases with no gene match: 8. Looked up from germline, CDR1 is PRHDT and CDR2 is FYEKMQ (reference sequence). The CDR3 is 16 residues long. CDR3 in amino acids: CASSYELAGGRDTQYF. In nucleotides, the CDR3 is TGTGCCAGCAGCTACGAACTAGCGGGGGGACGGGATACGCAGTATTTT.

The rearrangement uses TRBV19 and TRBJ2-7; no firm D call. This CDR3 spans 14 amino acids. The germline gives CDR1 LNHDA, CDR2 SQIVND (reference sequence). V was shortened by 6 bases and J by 2 bases, with 14 bases between the two germline ends. CDR3 protein: CASRPPGYTYEQYF. Here the CDR3 DNA reads TGTGCCAGTAGACCCCCGGGTTATACCTACGAGCAGTACTTC. Variable domain in full (rest from reference TRBV19 and TRBJ2-7): DGGITQSPKYLFRKEGQNVTLSCEQNLNHDAMYWYRQDPGQGLRLIYYSQIVNDFQKGDIAEGYSVSREKKESFPLTVTSAQKNPTAFYLCASRPPGYTYEQYFGPGTRLTVT.

The rearrangement uses TRBV11-3 and TRBJ1-1, with 7 bases identical to TRBD1. Germline lookup yields CDR1 SGHNT and CDR2 YENEEA. This CDR3 spans 15 amino acids. V lost 4 bases, J lost 1 base, and 6 bases stayed unmatched. The CDR3 protein is CASSSPTGANTEAFF. The CDR3, as DNA: TGTGCCAGCAGCTCCCCCACAGGGGCGAACACTGAAGCTTTCTTT.

The CDR3 coding sequence is TGTGCCAGTAGGGACAGCCCGAACACTGAAGCTTTCTTT. This translates into CASRDSPNTEAFF. The rearrangement links TRBV19 to TRBJ1-1; possibly TRBD1 for D (6 bases). The CDR3 runs 13 residues. Germline CDR1 and CDR2: LNHDA and SQIVND (reference sequence). The V gene lost 6 bases and the J gene lost 1 base, with 9 bases spanning the gap.

This CDR3 is CASSLTFRLAGGEQYF. The CDR3 nucleotides read TGCGCCAGCAGCCTTACCTTTAGACTAGCGGGCGGAGAGCAGTACTTC. This sequence joins TRBV5-1 and TRBJ2-7, with 10 bases fitting TRBD2. Looked up from germline, CDR1 is SGHRS and CDR2 is YFSETQ. After removal of 4 bases from V and 7 bases from J, the junction contained 14 bases not matched to a gene. The CDR3 contains 16 residues.

This sequence joins TRBV18 and TRBJ2-5; 12 bases map to TRBD1. The junction had 7 bases not matched to a gene; V was cut back by 3 bases and J by 5 bases. The CDR3 spans 16 residues. Germline CDR1 KGHSH, CDR2 LQKENI. Written as DNA, the CDR3 is TGTGCCAGCTCACCTCCGGGACAGGGGGCAAAGGAGACCCAGTACTTC. It specifies CASSPPGQGAKETQYF.

The CDR3 protein is CASSPGLALEQYF. CDR3 sequence (DNA): TGTGCCAGCAGCCCTGGACTAGCTCTCGAGCAGTACTTC. The chain joins TRBV9 to TRBJ2-7; 8 nucleotides match TRBD2. The CDR3 runs to 13 residues. Germline V gives CDR1 SGDLS, CDR2 YYNGEE. Trimming cost V 4 bases and J 6 bases; bases outside gene matches: 6.

The chain's CDR3 is CSVERLAEFTDTQYF. CDR3 in DNA: TGCAGCGTGGAGAGACTAGCGGAGTTCACAGATACGCAGTATTTT. This chain connects TRBV29-1 to TRBJ2-3, with TRBD2 matching 9 bases. Germline loops: CDR1 SQVTM, CDR2 ANQGSEA. The CDR3 runs to 15 residues. V lost 6 bases, J lost 2 bases, and 9 bases stayed unmatched.

The chain is built from TRBV2 and TRBJ2-3, with D possibly TRBD2 on 6 matching bases. CDR3 size: 16 residues. The germline CDR1 and CDR2 sequences are SNHLY and FYNNEI. Trimming pared 5 bases from V and 6 bases from J, leaving 21 bases between. The CDR3 DNA is TGTGCCAGCAGTTTAGGGGAGGTTACCCCCGGGGATACGCAGTATTTT. Protein: CASSLGEVTPGDTQYF.

The rearrangement joins TRBV14 to TRBJ2-1; 13 nucleotides match TRBD2. The CDR3 is 17 residues long. CDR1 SGHDN and CDR2 FVKESK come from the germline V gene. Germline trimming cut 5 bases from V and 10 bases from J; bases unmatched to any gene: 14. CDR3 DNA: TGTGCCAGCAGCACGCGACTAGCGGGGGGCCTTGAGAAGGAGCAGTTCTTC. It is translated as CASSTRLAGGLEKEQFF.